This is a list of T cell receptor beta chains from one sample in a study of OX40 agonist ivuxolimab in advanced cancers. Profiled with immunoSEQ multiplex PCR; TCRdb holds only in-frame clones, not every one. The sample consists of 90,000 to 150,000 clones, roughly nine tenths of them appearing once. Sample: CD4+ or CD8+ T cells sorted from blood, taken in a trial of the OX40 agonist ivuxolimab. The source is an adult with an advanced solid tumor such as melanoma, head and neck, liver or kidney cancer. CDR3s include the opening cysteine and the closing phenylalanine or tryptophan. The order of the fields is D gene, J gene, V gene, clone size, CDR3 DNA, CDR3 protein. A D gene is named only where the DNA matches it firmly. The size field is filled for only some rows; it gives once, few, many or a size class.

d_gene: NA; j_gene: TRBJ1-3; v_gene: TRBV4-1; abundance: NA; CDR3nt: TGCGCCTCGGGGCCCCCCGGAAACACCATATATTTT; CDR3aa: CASGPPGNTIYF
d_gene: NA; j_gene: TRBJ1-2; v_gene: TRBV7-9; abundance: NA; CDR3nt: TGTGCCAGCAGCTCCGGACAGATCACTAACTATGGCTACACCTTC; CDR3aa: CASSSGQITNYGYTF
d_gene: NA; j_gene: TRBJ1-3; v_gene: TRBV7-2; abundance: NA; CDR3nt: TGTGCCAGCAGCTTATGGGACACCTCTGGAAACACCATATATTTT; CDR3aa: CASSLWDTSGNTIYF
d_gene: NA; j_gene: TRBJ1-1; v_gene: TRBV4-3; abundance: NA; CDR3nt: TGCGCCAGCAGCCAGGCCTTGTATCGAGATACAGCTTTCTTT; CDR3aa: CASSQALYRDTAFF
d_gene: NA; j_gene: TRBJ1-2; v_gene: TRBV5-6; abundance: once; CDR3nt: TGTGCCAGCAGCTCCCTCGGGGGGCTTAACTATGGCTACACCTTC; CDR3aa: CASSSLGGLNYGYTF
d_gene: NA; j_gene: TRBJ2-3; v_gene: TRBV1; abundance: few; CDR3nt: TGCACCAGCAGCCCTAGCGGGGGGGCTGAAAAAGGCGTAGATACGCAGTATTTT; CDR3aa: CTSSPSGGAEKGVDTQYF
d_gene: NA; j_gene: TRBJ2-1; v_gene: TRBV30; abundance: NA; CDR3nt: TGTGCCTGGAGCATAGAGGGGGACACTGAGCAGTTCTTC; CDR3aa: CAWSIEGDTEQFF
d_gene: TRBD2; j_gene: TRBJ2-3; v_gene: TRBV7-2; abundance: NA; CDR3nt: TGTGCCAGCAGCTTGGTCAGTTCGGGGGGTCGTCCCACAGATACGCAGTATTTT; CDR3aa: CASSLVSSGGRPTDTQYF
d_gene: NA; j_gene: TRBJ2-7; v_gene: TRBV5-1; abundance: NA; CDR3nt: TGCGCCAGCAAACCCATCGATAGCTCCTACGAGCAGTACTTC; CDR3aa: CASKPIDSSYEQYF
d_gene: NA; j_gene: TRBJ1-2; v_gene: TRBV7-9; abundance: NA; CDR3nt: TGTGCCAGCAGCTTATTAGGTTCAGGCGCCAACTATGGCTACACCTTC; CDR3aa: CASSLLGSGANYGYTF
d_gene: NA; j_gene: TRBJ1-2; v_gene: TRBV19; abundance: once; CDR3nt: TGTGCCAGTAGATCTGGGGGTCGGAACTATGGCTACACCTTC; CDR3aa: CASRSGGRNYGYTF
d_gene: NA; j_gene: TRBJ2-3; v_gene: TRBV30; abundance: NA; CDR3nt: TGTGCCTGGACCAGGGAGACAGATACGCAGTATTTT; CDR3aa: CAWTRETDTQYF
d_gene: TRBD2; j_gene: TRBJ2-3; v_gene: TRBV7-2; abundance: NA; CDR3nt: TGTGCCAGCAGCTTGGGACTAACAACAGATACGCAGTATTTT; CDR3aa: CASSLGLTTDTQYF
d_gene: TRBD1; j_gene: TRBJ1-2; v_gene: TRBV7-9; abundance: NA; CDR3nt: TGTGCCAGCAGCACCGGGACAGGGGATGGCTACACCTTC; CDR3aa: CASSTGTGDGYTF
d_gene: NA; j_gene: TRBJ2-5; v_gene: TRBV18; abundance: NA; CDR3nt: TGTGCCAGCAGAGAATCAGGGGAATCTTCAGAGACCCAGTACTTC; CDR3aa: CASRESGESSETQYF
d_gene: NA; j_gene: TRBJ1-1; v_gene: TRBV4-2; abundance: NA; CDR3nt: TGTGCCAGCAGCCAAGTCGAGGGGACTGGGAACACTGAAGCTTTCTTT; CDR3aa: CASSQVEGTGNTEAFF
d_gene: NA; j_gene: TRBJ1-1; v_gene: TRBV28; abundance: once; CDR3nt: TGTGCCAGCAGTCGACAGGCAAACACTGAAGCTTTCTTT; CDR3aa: CASSRQANTEAFF
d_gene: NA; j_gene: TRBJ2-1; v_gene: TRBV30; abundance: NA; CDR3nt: TGTGCCTGGTCTTTATACAATGAGCAGTTCTTC; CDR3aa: CAWSLYNEQFF
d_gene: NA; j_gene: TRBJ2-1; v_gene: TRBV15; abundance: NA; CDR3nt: TGTGCCACCAGCGGTCGGAGAAATGAGCAGTTCTTC; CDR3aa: CATSGRRNEQFF
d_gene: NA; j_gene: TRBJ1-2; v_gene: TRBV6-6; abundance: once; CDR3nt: TGTGCCAGCAGTTCACCACCGACGACTAACTATGGCTACACCTTC; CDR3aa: CASSSPPTTNYGYTF
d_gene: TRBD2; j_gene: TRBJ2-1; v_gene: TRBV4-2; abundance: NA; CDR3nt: TGTGCCAGCAGCGGCCGCCGGGCGGGGGGCCTCTACAATGAGCAGTTCTTC; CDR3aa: CASSGRRAGGLYNEQFF
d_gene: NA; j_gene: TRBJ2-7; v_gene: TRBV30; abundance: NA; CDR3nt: TGTGCCTGGAGTGATCACAGTACCTACGAGCAGTACTTC; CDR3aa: CAWSDHSTYEQYF
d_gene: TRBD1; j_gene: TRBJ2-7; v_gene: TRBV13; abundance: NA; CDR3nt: TGTGCCAGCAGCCCAATCTACAGGGGGCGAAAAAACGAGCAGTACTTC; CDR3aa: CASSPIYRGRKNEQYF
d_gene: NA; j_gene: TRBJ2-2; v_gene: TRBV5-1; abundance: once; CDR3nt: TGCGCCAGCAGCTTGGTAATGGACACCGGGGAGCTGTTTTTT; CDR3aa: CASSLVMDTGELFF
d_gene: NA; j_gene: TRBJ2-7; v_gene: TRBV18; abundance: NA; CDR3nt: TGTGCCAGCTCACCACCGTCTCGGGCAGAGATATACTTC; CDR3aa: CASSPPSRAEIYF
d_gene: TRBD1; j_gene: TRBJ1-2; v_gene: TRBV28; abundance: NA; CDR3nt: TGTGCCAGCAGTGCCGGGACAGGGAGCGGCTACACCTTC; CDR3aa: CASSAGTGSGYTF
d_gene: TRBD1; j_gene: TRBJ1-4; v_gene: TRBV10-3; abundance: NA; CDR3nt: TGTGCCATCAGTATACGGACAGGGACTAATGAAAAACTGTTTTTT; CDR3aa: CAISIRTGTNEKLFF
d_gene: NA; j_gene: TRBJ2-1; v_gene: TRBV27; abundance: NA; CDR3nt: TGTGCCAGCAGTTTATCCCCCGACAGTATGGCTGAGCAGTTCTTC; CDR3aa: CASSLSPDSMAEQFF
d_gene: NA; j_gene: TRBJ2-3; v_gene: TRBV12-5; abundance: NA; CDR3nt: TGTGCTAGTGGTTTGGTACAAGGGAGCACAGATACGCAGTATTTT; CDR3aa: CASGLVQGSTDTQYF